The TCR beta chain under discussion was sequenced for a study of preoperative IRX-2 immunotherapy in early breast cancer (dated by TCRdb to the late 2010s). As regards this clone: What antigen it recognizes has not been identified. Per-nucleotide qualities are absent, and no much larger clonotype sits a single base away.

V gives up 1 base and J gives up 2 bases, and the segment between their germline ends measures 8 bases. The germline V gene (reference sequence) yields SSHAT for CDR1 and FNYEAQ for CDR2. The CDR3, from cysteine to phenylalanine, totals 14 residues. Only the CDR3 DNA is retained, 42 bases long and in frame from the first base. What this sample's treatment or condition label stands for: preoperative locoregional IRX-2 cytokine immunotherapy. The samples were obtained from a phase Ib study that tested preoperative, locoregional IRX-2 cytokine immunotherapy designed to prime immune responses. Before surgery, IRX-2 was given to the donors, who were patients with early-stage breast cancer. Receptor amplification or capture employed the immunoSEQ multiplex PCR assay. The table comes from immuneACCESS by way of TCRdb, which keeps in-frame sequences with V and J called. Part of the clones is missing from these tables; in studies checked, under half for an unresolved V gene and the rest for unknown reasons. The sample data list approximately 3,100 clones, and around 80% of these were observed just once. The ten largest make up approximately 6.8% of the sample.

This clonotype was obtained from a human donor with breast cancer. The chain was built from TRBV7-7 and TRBJ1-2, with no D gene named confidently. This specimen consisted of tumor tissue, obtained after IRX-2 immunotherapy. The CDR3 region has the sequence CASSLGGRNYGYTF. The sequenced DNA is TGTGCCAGCAGCTTAGGGGGTAGAAACTATGGCTACACCTTC.